The entry below describes one T cell receptor beta chain. What it binds is not known. The authors ran a second PCR of about 6 to 11 cycles using a sample-barcoded 5' primer and a J-beta primer mix. MiXCR was run by TCRdb on the 5' RACE reads, yielding one entry per CDR3 protein. In the table there are 800,000 or so distinct CDR3 sequences, 25% of which are singletons. The data stem from a study of blood T cells in healthy people across ages. Study findings and constraints: The recorded TCR beta diversity per million T cells decreased in a roughly linear manner with age.

The same data also contributed to another study, on T cells of mothers and their children. This second study notes: The authors used all extracted RNA for cDNA synthesis, at about 1.6 ug per 15 ul.

This clonotype was sampled from a boy younger than 18 in good health. Sequenced: blood.

The CDR3 nucleotides read TGTGCCAGCAACGGACTAGCTTCTGGCGATGAGCAGTTCTTC. The encoded protein is CASNGLASGDEQFF. V gene TRBV6-5 combines with J gene TRBJ2-7; 8 bases align to TRBD2. The better agreement between TRBJ2-1 and the DNA end casts doubt on the J call. This CDR3 comprises 14 residues. Per the germline V gene, CDR1 is MNHEY and CDR2 is SVGAGI.